This TCR beta chain was sequenced during a study of tumor-infiltrating lymphocytes in localized non-small cell lung cancer. For the study at large: The cohort mixed smokers and never-smokers, several histologies, and some post-neoadjuvant-chemotherapy samples.

Findings and caveats of the study: Higher tumor T cell infiltration than in uninvolved lung was supported by TCRbeta sequencing. Available tissue quantity limited TCR sequencing to a patient subset.

Libraries were prepared by immunoSEQ multiplex PCR; TCRdb keeps only in-frame clonotypes and omits some of them. The sample carries 27,000 or so clones, approximately 83% recorded once. Details on this clone: What it binds is not known.

The CDR3 spans 15 residues. Per germline, CDR1 LNHDA and CDR2 SQIVND (reference sequence). V shed 6 bases and J shed 2 bases, with 15 bases lying between them. Sequenced material: lung tumor tissue. The chain links TRBV19 to TRBJ2-3; D gene unclear. This TCR derives from a human donor with non-small cell lung cancer. For the CDR3, the DNA is TGTGCCAGTAGCAACTCCCCAGTATCCACAGATACGCAGTATTTT. The encoded protein is CASSNSPVSTDTQYF.